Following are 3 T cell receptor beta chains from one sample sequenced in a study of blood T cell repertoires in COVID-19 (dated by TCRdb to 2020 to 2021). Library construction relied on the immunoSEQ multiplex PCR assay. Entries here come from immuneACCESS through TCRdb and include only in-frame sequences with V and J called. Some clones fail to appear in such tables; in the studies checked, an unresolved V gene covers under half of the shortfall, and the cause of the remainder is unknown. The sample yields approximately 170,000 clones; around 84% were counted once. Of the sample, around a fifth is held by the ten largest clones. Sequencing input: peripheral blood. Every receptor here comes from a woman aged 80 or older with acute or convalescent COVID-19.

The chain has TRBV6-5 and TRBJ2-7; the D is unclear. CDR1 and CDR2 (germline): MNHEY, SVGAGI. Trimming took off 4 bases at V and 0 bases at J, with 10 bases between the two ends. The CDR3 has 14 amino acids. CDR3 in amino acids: CASSLVQNSYEQYF. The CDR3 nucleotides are TGTGCCAGCAGTTTGGTACAGAACTCCTACGAGCAGTACTTC.

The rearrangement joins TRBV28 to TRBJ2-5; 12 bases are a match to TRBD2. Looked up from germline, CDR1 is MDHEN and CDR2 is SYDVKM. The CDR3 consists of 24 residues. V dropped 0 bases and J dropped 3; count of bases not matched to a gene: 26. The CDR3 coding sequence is TGTGCCAGCAGTTTATGGTTCGGGAGACTAGCGGGAGTGGATCACGCCCTACCTAAAGAGACCCAGTACTTC. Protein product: CASSLWFGRLAGVDHALPKETQYF. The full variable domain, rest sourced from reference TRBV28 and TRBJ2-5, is DVKVTQSSRYLVKRTGEKVFLECVQDMDHENMFWYRQDPGLGLRLIYFSYDVKMKEKGDIPEGYSVSREKKERFSLILESASTNQTSMYLCASSLWFGRLAGVDHALPKETQYFGPGTRLLVL.

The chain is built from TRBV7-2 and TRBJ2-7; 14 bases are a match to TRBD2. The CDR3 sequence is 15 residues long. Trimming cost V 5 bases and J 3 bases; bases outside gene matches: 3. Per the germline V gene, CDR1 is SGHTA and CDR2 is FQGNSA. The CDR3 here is CASSKGLAGDYEQYF. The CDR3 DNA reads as TGTGCCAGCAGCAAGGGACTAGCGGGGGACTACGAGCAGTACTTC.